The 6 T cell receptor beta chains below were found in one sample sequenced in a study of read filtering for tumor transcriptome and immune sequencing (dated by TCRdb to the early 2020s). Instrument on record: Illumina HiSeq 4000. The Immunoverse kit was used to build TCR libraries from around 420 ng RNA, with molecular barcoded adaptors covering alpha/delta and beta/gamma chains. TCRdb redid the processing of the public reads, applying fastp at Q25 and MiXCR, and retained in-frame beta chains. Duplicate CDR3 protein sequences are folded into a single record with the most common DNA and genes. In all, the sample holds more than 45,000 distinct CDR3 sequences, and roughly 19% of those were seen once. The ten largest clonotypes hold approximately 15% of the sample. The sample comprised a population of CD138-negative cells sorted from bone marrow. The sample's cell subset or site label, in plain terms: bone marrow mononuclear cells depleted of CD138+ plasma/myeloma cells by negative magnetic selection. The receptors derive from a donor at least 40 years old with multiple myeloma.

This clonotype was counted at least ten times. This chain links TRBV14 with TRBJ1-2, with no clear D. Germline CDR1 reads SGHDN; CDR2 reads FVKESK. The ends were cut back, 5 bases at V and 4 bases at J, with 11 bases in the middle. The length of the CDR3 is 13 residues. Here the CDR3 DNA reads TGTGCCAGCAGCTTACAGCTCGGCTATGGCTACACCTTC. This codes for CASSLQLGYGYTF.

J is TRBJ2-5 and V is TRBV2, with no clear D. The CDR3 extends over 13 amino acids. Germline V gives CDR1 SNHLY, CDR2 FYNNEI. V was pared by 3 bases and J by 3 bases, with 8 bases between. The CDR3 loop is CASSDEREETQYF. CDR3 nucleotides: TGTGCCAGCAGTGACGAGAGAGAAGAGACCCAGTACTTC.

This clonotype is classed as medium-sized. The V call is TRBV4-2, the J call TRBJ1-1; 8 bases agree with TRBD1. Germline V gives CDR1 LGHNA, CDR2 YNFKEQ. Losses at the gene ends were 7 bases for V and 1 base for J; bases not matched to a gene: 8. CDR3 length equals 15 residues. CDR3 amino acids: CASKIGQGSNTEAFF. Written as DNA, the CDR3 is TGTGCCAGCAAAATAGGACAGGGCTCGAACACTGAAGCTTTCTTT.

This clonotype was recorded at least ten times. The rearrangement uses TRBV7-9 and TRBJ1-3; the D is unclear. V was cut by 2 bases and J by 2 bases, with 7 bases left in between. From germline, CDR1 is SEHNR and CDR2 FQNEAQ (reference sequence). The CDR3 extends over 14 amino acids. CDR3 bases: TGTGCCAGCAGCTTAAAAGGGCCTGGAAACACCATATATTTT. Translation: CASSLKGPGNTIYF.

This clonotype was counted ten times or more. The V gene is TRBV5-1, the J gene TRBJ2-1; TRBD2 aligns across 8 bases. Trimming at V came to 6 bases and at J to 6 bases, leaving 5 bases not matched to a gene. The germline V gene has CDR1 SGHRS and CDR2 YFSETQ. CDR3 length: 13 residues. The CDR3 region has the DNA TGCGCCAGCATCGGGACTAGTGCCAATGAGCAGTTCTTC. Encoded protein: CASIGTSANEQFF. Full variable domain (outside the CDR3, taken from reference TRBV5-1 and TRBJ2-1): KAGVTQTPRYLIKTRGQQVTLSCSPISGHRSVSWYQQTPGQGLQFLFEYFSETQRNKGNFPGRFSGRQFSNSRSEMNVSTLELGDSALYLCASIGTSANEQFFGPGTRLTVL.

The table lists this clonotype with many counts. The V gene is TRBV27, the J gene TRBJ1-2; weak D call: TRBD1 (6 bases). Germline CDR1 is MNHEY and CDR2 is SMNVEV (reference sequence). Trimming shortened V by 3 bases and J by 8 bases, and 19 bases separated the two germline ends. CDR3 length: 15 residues. This CDR3 reads CASSFLSAGADGYTF. CDR3 DNA sequence: TGTGCCAGCAGTTTCCTTAGTGCGGGGGCAGACGGCTACACCTTC.